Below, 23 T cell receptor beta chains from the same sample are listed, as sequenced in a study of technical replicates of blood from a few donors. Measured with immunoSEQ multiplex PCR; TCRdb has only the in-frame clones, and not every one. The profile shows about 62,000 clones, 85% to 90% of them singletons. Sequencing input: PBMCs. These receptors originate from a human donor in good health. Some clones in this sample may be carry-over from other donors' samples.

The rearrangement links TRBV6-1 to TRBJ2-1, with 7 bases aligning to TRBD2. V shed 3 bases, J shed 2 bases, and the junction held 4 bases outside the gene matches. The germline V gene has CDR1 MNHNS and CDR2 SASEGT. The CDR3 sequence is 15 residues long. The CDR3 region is CASSDHLAAYNEQFF. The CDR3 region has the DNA TGTGCCAGCAGTGATCATCTAGCGGCCTACAATGAGCAGTTCTTC.

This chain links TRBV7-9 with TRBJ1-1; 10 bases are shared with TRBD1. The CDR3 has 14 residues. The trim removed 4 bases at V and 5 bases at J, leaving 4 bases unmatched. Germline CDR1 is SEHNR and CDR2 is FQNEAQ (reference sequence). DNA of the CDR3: TGTGCCAGCAGCTCGACAGGGGGCGGGACTGAAGCTTTCTTT. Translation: CASSSTGGGTEAFF.

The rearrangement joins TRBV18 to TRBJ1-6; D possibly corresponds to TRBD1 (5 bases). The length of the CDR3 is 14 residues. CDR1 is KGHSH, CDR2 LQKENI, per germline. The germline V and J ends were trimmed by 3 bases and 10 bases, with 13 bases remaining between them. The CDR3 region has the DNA TGTGCCAGCTCACCCGGGGGTGACGGGTCACCCCTCCACTTT. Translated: CASSPGGDGSPLHF.

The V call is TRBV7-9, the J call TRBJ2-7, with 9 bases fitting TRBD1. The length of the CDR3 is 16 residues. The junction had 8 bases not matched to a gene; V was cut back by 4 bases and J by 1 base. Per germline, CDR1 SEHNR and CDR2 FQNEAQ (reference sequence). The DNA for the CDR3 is TGTGCCAGCAGCTCAAACAGGGGGCGCGGGTCCTACGAGCAGTACTTC. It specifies CASSSNRGRGSYEQYF.

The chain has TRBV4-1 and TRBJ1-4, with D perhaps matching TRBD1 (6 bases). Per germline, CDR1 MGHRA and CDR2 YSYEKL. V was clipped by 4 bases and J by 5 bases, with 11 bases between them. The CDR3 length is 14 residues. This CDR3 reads CASSRGQRNEKLFF. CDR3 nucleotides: TGCGCCAGCAGCCGAGGACAGCGGAATGAAAAACTGTTTTTT.

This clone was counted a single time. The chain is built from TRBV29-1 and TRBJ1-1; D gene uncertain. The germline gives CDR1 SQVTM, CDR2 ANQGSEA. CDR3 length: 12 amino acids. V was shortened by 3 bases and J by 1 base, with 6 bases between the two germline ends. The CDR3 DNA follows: TGCAGCGTTGAGGCAGGGAACACTGAAGCTTTCTTT. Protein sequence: CSVEAGNTEAFF.

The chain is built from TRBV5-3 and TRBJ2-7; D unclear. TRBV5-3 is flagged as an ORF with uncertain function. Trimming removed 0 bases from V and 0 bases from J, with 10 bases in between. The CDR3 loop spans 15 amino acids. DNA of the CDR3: TGTGCCAGAAGCTTGGGAAGCGCTAGCTCCTACGAGCAGTACTTC. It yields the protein CARSLGSASSYEQYF.

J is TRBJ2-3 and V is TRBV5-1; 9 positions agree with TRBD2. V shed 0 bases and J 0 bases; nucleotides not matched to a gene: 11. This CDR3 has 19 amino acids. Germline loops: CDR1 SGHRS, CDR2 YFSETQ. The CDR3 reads CASSLEGLAGPPSTDTQYF. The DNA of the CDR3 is TGCGCCAGCAGCTTGGAGGGGCTAGCGGGGCCCCCTAGCACAGATACGCAGTATTTT.

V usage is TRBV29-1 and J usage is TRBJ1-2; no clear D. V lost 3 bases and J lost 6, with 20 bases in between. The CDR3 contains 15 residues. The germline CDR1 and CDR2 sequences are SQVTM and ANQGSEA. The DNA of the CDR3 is TGCAGCGTTGAGGGGAGGTCGCAGTTTTTGAATGGCTACACCTTC. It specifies CSVEGRSQFLNGYTF.

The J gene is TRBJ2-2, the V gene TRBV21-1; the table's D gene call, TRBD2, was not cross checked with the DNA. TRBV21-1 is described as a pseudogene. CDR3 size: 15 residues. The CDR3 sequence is CASSISGGPTGELFF. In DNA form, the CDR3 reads TGTGCCAGCAGCATTAGCGGGGGACCCACCGGGGAGCTGTTTTTT.

CDR3 DNA: TGTGCCAGCTCACCAATGGGACAGGGGATCACTGAAGCTTTCTTT. Protein sequence: CASSPMGQGITEAFF. This rearrangement joins TRBV18 to TRBJ1-1; 10 bases are a match to TRBD1. The CDR3 has 15 amino acids. Losses at the gene ends were 2 bases for V and 4 bases for J; bases not matched to a gene: 4. The germline CDR1 and CDR2 sequences are KGHSH and LQKENI.

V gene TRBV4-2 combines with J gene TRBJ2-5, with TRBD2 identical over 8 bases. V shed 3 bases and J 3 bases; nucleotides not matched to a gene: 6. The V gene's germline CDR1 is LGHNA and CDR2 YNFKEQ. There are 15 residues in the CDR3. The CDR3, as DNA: TGTGCCAGCAGCCATCTGGCGGGGGGCGAAGAGACCCAGTACTTC. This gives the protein CASSHLAGGEETQYF.

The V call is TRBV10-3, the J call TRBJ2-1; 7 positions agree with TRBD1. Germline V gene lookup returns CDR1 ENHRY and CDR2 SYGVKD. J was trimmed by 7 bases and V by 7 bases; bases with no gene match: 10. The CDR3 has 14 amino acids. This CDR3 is CAITRQGSTNEQFF. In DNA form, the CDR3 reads TGTGCCATCACCCGACAGGGCTCGACAAATGAGCAGTTCTTC.

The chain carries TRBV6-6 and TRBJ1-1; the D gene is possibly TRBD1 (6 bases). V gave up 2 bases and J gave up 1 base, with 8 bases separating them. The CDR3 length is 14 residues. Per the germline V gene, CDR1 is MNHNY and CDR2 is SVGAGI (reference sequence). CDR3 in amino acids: CASSYGGTNTEAFF. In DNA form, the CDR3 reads TGTGCCAGCAGTTACGGGGGCACGAACACTGAAGCTTTCTTT.

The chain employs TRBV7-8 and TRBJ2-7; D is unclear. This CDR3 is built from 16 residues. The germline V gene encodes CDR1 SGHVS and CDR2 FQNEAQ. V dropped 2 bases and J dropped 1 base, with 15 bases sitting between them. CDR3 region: CASSLNRGFGSYEQYF. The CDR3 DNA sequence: TGTGCCAGCAGCTTAAATCGTGGCTTTGGTTCCTACGAGCAGTACTTC. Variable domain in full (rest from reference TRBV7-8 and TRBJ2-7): GAGVSQSPRYKVAKRGQDVALRCDPISGHVSLFWYQQALGQGPEFLTYFQNEAQLDKSGLPSDRFFAERPEGSVSTLKIQRTQQEDSAVYLCASSLNRGFGSYEQYFGPGTRLTVT.

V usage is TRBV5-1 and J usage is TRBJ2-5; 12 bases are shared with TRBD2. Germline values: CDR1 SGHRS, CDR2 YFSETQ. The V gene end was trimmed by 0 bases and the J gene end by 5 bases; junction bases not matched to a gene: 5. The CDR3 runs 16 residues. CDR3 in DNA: TGCGCCAGCAGCTTGGGACGACTAGCGGGAGAGGAGACCCAGTACTTC. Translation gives CASSLGRLAGEETQYF.

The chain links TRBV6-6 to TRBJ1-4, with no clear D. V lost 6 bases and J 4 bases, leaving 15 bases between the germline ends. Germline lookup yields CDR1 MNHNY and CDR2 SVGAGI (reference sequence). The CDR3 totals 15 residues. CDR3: CASSAPRGINEKLFF. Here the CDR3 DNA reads TGTGCCAGCAGCGCCCCGCGGGGAATTAATGAAAAACTGTTTTTT.

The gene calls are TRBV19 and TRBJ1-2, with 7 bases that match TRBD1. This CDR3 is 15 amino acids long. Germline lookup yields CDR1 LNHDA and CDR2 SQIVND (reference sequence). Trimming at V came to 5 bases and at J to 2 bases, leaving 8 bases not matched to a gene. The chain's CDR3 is CASSDRVEGNYGYTF. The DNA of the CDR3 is TGTGCCAGTAGTGACAGGGTTGAAGGCAACTATGGCTACACCTTC.

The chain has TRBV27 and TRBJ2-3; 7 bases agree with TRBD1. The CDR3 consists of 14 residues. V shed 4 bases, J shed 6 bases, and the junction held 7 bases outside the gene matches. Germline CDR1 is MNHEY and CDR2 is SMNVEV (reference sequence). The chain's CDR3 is CASSWDRNGDTQYF. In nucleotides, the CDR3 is TGTGCCAGCAGTTGGGACAGAAATGGGGATACGCAGTATTTT.

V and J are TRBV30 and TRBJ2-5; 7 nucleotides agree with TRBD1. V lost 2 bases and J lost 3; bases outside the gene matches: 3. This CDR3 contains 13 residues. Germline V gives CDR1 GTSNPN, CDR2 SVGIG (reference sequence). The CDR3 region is CAWSSGQEETQYF. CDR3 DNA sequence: TGTGCCTGGAGTTCTGGACAGGAAGAGACCCAGTACTTC.

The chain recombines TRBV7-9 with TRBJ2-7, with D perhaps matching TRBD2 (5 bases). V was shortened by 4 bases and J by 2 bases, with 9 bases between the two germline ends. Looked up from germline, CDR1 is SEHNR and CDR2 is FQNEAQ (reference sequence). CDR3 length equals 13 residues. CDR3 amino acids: CASSSGVTYEQYF. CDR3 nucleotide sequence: TGTGCCAGCAGCTCCGGGGTAACCTACGAGCAGTACTTC.

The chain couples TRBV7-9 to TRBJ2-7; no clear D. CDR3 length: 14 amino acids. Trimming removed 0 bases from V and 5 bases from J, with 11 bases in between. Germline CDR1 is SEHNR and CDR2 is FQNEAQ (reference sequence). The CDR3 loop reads CASSLAGVLHEQYF. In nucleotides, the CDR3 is TGTGCCAGCAGCTTAGCCGGAGTCCTCCACGAGCAGTACTTC.

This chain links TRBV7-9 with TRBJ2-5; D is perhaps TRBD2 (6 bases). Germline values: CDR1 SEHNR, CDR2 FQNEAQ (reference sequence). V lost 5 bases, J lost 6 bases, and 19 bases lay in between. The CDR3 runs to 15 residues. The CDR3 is CASSDLPRREKTQYF. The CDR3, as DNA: TGTGCCAGCAGCGACCTACCCCGGAGGGAAAAGACCCAGTACTTC. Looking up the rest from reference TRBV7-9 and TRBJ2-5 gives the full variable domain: DTGVSQNPRHKITKRGQNVTFRCDPISEHNRLYWYRQTLGQGPEFLTYFQNEAQLEKSRLLSDRFSAERPKGSFSTLEIQRTEQGDSAMYLCASSDLPRREKTQYFGPGTRLLVL.